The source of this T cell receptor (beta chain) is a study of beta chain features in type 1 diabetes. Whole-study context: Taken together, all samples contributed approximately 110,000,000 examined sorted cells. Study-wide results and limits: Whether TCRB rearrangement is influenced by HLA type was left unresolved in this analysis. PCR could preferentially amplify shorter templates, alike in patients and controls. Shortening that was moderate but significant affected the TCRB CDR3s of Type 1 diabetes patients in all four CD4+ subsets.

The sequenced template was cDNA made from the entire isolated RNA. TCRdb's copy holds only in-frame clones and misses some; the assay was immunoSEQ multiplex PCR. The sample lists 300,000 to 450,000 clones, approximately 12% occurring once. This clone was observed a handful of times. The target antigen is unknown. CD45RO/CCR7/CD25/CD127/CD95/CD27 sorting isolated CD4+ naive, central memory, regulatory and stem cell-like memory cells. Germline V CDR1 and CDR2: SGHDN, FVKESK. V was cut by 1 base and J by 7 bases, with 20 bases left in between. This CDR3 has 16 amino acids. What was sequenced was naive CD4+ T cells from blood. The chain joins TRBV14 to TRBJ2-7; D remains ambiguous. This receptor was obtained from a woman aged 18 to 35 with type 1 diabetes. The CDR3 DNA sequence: TGTGCCAGCAGCCAAGGGAGACTCCCCCACTATGATGAGCAGTACTTC. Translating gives CASSQGRLPHYDEQYF.